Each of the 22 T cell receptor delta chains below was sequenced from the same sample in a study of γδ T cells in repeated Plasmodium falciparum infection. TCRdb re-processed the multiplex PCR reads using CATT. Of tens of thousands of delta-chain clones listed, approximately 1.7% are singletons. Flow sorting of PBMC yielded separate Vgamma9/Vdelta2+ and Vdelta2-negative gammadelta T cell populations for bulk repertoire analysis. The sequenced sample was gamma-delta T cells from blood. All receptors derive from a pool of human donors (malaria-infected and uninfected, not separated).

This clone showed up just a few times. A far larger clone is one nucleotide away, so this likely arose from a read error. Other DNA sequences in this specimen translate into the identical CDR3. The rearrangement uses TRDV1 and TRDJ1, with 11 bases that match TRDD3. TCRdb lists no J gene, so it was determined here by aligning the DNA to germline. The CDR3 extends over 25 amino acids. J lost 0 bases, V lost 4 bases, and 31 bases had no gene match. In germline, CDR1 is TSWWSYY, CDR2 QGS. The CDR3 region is CALGAPRREHSYQLGDNSYTDKLIF. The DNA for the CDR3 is TGTGCTCTTGGGGCCCCGCGTCGAGAGCATTCCTACCAACTGGGGGATAACTCGTACACCGATAAACTCATCTTT.

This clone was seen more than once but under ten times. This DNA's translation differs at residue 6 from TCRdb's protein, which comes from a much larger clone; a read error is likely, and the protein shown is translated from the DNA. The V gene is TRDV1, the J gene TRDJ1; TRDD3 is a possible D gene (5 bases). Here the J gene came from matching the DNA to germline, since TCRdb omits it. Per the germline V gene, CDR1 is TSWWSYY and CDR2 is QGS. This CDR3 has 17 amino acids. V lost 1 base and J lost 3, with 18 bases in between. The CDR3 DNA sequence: TGTGCTCTTGGGGAACCAAACTCTGGGATCCTTTCCGATAAACTCATCTTT. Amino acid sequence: CALGEPNSGILSDKLIF.

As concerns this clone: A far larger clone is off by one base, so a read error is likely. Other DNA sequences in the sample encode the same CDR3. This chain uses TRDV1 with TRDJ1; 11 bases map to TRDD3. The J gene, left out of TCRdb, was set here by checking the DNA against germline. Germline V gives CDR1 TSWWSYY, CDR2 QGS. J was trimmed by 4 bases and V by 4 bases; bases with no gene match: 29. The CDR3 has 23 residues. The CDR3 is CALGARIPRLRTLFWGILDKLIF. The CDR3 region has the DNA TGTGCTCTTGGGGCCCGAATTCCCCGACTACGTACCCTCTTCTGGGGGATACTCGATAAACTCATCTTT.

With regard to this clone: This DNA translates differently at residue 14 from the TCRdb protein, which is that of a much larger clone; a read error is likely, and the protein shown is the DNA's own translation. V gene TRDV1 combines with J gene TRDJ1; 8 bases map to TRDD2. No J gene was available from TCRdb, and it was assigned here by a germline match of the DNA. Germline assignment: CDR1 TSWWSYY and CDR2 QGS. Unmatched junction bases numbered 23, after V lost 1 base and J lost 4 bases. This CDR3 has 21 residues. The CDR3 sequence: CALGEPASYVVLGNTLDKLIF. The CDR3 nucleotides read TGTGCTCTTGGGGAACCGGCTTCCTACGTTGTGCTGGGGAATACGCTCGATAAACTCATCTTT.

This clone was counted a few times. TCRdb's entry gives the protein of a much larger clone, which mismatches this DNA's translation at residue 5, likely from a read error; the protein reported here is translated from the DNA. As DNA, the CDR3 is TGTGCTCTTGGTGTCTACCACAATTACTGGGGGATGTATTCCACCGATAAACTCATCTTT. As protein: CALGVYHNYWGMYSTDKLIF. The chain employs TRDV1 and TRDJ1; 10 bases are shared with TRDD3. Trimming took 6 bases from V and 1 from J; bases not matched to a gene: 20. Per germline, CDR1 TSWWSYY and CDR2 QGS. This CDR3 is built from 20 residues.

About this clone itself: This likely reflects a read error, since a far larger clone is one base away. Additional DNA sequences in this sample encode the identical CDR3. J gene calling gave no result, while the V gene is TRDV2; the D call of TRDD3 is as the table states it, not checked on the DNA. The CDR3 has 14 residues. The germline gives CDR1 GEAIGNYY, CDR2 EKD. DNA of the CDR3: TGTGCCTGTCTGGGGGCCGTGTACACCGATAAGCTCATCTTT. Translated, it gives CACLGAVYTDKLIF.

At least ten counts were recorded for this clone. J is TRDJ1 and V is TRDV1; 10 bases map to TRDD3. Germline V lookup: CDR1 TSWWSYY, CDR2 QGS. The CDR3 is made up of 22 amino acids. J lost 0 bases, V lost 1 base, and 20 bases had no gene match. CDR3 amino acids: CALGEPHRILARLGDYTDKLIF. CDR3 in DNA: TGTGCTCTTGGGGAACCCCATCGAATTCTCGCCCGACTGGGGGATTACACCGATAAACTCATCTTT.

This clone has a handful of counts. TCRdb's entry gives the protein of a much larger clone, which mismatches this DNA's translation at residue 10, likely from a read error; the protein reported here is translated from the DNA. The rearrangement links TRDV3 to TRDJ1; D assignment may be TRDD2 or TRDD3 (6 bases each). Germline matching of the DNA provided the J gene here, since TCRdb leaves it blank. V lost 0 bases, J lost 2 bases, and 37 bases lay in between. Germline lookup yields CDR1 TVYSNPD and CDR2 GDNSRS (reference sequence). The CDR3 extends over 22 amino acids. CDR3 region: CAFRMFEAFPRDWGSPTDKLIF. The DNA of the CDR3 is TGTGCCTTTAGAATGTTCGAAGCCTTCCCACGAGATTGGGGGTCCCCAACCGATAAACTCATCTTT. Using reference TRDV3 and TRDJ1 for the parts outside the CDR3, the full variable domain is CDKVTQSSPDQTVASGSEVVLLCTYDTVYSNPDLFWYRIRPDYSFQFVFYGDNSRSEGADFTQGRFSVKHILTQKAFHLVISPVRTEDSATYYCAFRMFEAFPRDWGSPTDKLIFGKGTRVTVEP.

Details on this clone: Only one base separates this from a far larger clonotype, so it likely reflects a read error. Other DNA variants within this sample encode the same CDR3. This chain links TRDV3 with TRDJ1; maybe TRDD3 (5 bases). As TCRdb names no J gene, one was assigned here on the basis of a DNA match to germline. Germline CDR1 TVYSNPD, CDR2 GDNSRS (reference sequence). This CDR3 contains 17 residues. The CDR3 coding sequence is TGCGCCTTTCGCTCCTGTACTGGCCACCCGTACACCGATAAACTCATCTTT. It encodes CAFRSCTGHPYTDKLIF.

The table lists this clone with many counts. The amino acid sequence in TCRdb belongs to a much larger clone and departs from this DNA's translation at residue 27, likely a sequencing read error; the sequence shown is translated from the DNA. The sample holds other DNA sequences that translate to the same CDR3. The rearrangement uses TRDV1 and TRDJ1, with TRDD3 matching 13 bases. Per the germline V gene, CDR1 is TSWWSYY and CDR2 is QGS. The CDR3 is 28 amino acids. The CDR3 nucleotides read TGTGCTCTTGGGGAACTTAGTCATGGGTTCCTAAGGGAGCCGTACTGGGGGATACGTAGGGCGTACACCGATAAACTCACCTTT. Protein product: CALGELSHGFLREPYWGIRRAYTDKLTF.

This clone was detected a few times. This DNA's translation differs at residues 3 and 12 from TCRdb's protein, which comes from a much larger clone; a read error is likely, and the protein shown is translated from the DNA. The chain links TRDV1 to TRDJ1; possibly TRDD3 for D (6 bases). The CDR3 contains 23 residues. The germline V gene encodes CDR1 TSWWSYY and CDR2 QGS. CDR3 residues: CAIGELGSMVGYHSPWGWDKLIF. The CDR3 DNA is TGTGCTATTGGGGAACTAGGCTCTATGGTTGGATACCACTCTCCCTGGGGATGGGATAAACTCATCTTT.

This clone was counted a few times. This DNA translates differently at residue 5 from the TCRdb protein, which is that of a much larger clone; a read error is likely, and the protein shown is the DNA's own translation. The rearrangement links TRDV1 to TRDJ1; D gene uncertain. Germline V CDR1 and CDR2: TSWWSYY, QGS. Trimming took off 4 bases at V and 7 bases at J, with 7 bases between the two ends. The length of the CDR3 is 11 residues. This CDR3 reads CALGVNRKLIF. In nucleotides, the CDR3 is TGTGCTCTTGGGGTAAATCGTAAACTCATCTTT.

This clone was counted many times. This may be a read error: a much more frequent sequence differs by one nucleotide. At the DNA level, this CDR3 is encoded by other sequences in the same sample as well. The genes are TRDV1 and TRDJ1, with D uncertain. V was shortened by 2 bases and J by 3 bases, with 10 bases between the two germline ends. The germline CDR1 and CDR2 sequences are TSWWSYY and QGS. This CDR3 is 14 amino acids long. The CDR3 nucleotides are TGTGCTCTTGGGGAATTAGGGTTGTCCGATAAACTCATCTTT. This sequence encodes CALGELGLSDKLIF.

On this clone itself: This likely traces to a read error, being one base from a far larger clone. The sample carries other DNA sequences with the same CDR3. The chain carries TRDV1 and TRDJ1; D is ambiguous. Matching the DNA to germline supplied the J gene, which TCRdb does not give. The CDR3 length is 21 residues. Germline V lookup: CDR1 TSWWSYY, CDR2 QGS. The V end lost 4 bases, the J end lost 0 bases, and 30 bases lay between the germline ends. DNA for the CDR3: TGTGCTCTTGGGGTTCAAGGGTGGCTTCTACTTCGTACTTCGTACACCGATAAACTCATCTTT. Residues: CALGVQGWLLLRTSYTDKLIF.

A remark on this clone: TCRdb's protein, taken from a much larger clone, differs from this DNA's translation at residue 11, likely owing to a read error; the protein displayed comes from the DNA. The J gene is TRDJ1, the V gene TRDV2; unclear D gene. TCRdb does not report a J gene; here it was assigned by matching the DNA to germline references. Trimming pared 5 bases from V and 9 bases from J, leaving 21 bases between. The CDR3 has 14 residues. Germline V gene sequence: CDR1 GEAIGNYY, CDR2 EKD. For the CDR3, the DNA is TGTGCCTGTGTCCCAGGTACTGAGGCCCTAGAACTCATCTTT. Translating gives CACVPGTEALELIF.

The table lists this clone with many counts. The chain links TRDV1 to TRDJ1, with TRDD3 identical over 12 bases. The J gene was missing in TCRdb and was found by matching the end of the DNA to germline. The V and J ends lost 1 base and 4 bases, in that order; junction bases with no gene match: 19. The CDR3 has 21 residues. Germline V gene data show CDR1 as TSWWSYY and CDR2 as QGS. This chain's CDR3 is CALGERPGVLWGIRFRDKLIF. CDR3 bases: TGTGCTCTTGGGGAACGACCGGGTGTGCTCTGGGGGATACGTTTTCGCGATAAACTCATCTTT.

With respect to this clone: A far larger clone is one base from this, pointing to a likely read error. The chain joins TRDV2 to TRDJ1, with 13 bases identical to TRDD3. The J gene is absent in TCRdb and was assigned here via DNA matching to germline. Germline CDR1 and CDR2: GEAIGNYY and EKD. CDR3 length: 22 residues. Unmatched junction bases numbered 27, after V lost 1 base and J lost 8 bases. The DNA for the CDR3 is TGTGCCTGTGACACGAGGCAAAATTTCCTACGAACCTTACTGGGGGATACGGAAAAACTCATCTTT. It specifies CACDTRQNFLRTLLGDTEKLIF.

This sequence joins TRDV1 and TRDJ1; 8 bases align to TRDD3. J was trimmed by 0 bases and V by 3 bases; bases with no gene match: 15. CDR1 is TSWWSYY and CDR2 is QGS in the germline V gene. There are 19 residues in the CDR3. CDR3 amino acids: CALGDPLRGLGAYTDKLIF. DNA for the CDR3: TGTGCTCTTGGGGACCCTCTACGGGGACTGGGGGCATACACCGATAAACTCATCTTT.

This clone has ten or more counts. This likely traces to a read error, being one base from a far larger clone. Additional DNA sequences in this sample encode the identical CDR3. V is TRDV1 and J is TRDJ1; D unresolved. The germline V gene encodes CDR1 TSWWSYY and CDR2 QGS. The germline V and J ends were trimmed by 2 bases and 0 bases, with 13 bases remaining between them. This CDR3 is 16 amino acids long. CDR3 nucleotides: TGTGCTCTTGGGGAAACGAGGGCCGCGTACACCGATAAACTCATCTTT. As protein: CALGETRAAYTDKLIF.

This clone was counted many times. CDR3 sequence: CAFRYFSRTQYTDKLIF. In nucleotides, the CDR3 is TGTGCCTTTAGATACTTTTCCCGTACTCAGTACACCGATAAACTCATCTTT. V usage is TRDV3 and J usage is TRDJ1; D is uncertain. The CDR3 covers 17 residues. Trimming left V 0 bases short and J 0 bases short, with 20 bases between. Looked up from germline, CDR1 is TVYSNPD and CDR2 is GDNSRS (reference sequence).

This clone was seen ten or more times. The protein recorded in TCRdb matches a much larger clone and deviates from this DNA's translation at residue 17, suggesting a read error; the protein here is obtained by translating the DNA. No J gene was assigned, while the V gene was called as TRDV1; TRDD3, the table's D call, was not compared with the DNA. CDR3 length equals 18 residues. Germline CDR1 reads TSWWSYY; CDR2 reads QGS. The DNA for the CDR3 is TGTGCTCTCAAAAAAGGGGGCCCCCCACGTCCGTACACCGATAAACTCACCTTT. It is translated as CALKKGGPPRPYTDKLTF.

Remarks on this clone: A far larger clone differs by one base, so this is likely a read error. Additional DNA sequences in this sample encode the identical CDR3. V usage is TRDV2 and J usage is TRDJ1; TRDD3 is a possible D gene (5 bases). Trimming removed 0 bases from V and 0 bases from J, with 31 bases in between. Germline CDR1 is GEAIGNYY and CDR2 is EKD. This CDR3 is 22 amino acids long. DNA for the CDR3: TGTGCCTGTGACACCGACGAAGGAAGTCAGAGTACTGGAGGGGCCTACACCGATAAACTCATCTTT. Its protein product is CACDTDEGSQSTGGAYTDKLIF.